Below, one TCR beta chain is given with its context. Trimming left V 0 bases short and J 2 bases short, with 11 bases between. This CDR3 is 16 amino acids long. CDR1 is SGDLS and CDR2 is YYNGEE in the germline V gene. This entry is derived from a study of blood T cell repertoires in COVID-19. Study-wide context: Acute and convalescent COVID-19 specimens originated in the United States, Italy and Spain.

TCRdb's copy holds only in-frame clones and misses some; the assay was immunoSEQ multiplex PCR. Of about 150,000 clones listed, approximately 91% are singletons. The TCR originated in a man aged 50 or older with acute or convalescent COVID-19. The source material was peripheral blood. V and J are TRBV9 and TRBJ2-2, with D possibly matching TRBD1 (6 bases). The DNA of the CDR3 is TGTGCCAGCAGCGTAGCTCTGGACAGAAACACCGGGGAGCTGTTTTTT. It encodes CASSVALDRNTGELFF.